The 32 T cell receptor beta chains below were found in one sample sequenced in a study of identical twins. MiXCR, run by TCRdb on the 5' RACE reads, gives a single entry per CDR3 protein. The sample has about 220,000 distinct CDR3 sequences, roughly a tenth seen once. Sequenced material: memory (CD45RO+) T cells sorted from blood. The source of these receptors is a woman aged 18-29 years in good health.

This clonotype was counted at least ten times. This chain connects TRBV6-1 to TRBJ1-2, with D perhaps TRBD1 (6 bases). The germline V gene encodes CDR1 MNHNS and CDR2 SASEGT. CDR3 length: 15 residues. Trimming stripped 6 bases from V and 4 bases from J, with 18 bases between. CDR3 amino acids: CASSKGGGRLYGYTF. The CDR3 nucleotides are TGTGCCAGCAGCAAGGGGGGCGGACGCCTCTATGGCTACACCTTC.

This clonotype was counted a few times. The junction departs from the called germline gene at one end, perhaps through a read error. This rearrangement joins TRBV7-9 to TRBJ1-1; weak D call: TRBD1 (6 bases). The CDR3 has 14 residues. The germline CDR1 and CDR2 sequences are SEHNR and FQNEAQ (reference sequence). CDR3 sequence reads: CASTLGGGNTEAFF. In DNA form, the CDR3 reads TGTGCCAGCACCTTAGGGGGGGGAAACACTGAAGCTTTCTTT.

As DNA, the CDR3 is TGTGCCAGCAGCCCTGGCAGGGTAGCGGGGCCCTCCGATACGCAGTATTTT. Its translation: CASSPGRVAGPSDTQYF. The chain has TRBV12-3 or TRBV12-4 and TRBJ2-3; 8 bases fit TRBD2. V was clipped by 6 bases and J by 6 bases; unmatched bases: 17. This CDR3 is built from 17 residues.

There are a few counts of this clonotype. The chain has TRBV19 and TRBJ2-5; D is perhaps TRBD1 or TRBD2 (6 bases each). This CDR3 region has 15 residues. The V end was cut by 8 bases, the J end by 7 bases, with 23 bases between. Germline values: CDR1 LNHDA, CDR2 SQIVND (reference sequence). CDR3 coding DNA: TGTGCCAGTGCCATCGGGGGCAGGGTCAAAGGGACCCAGTACTTC. Translated: CASAIGGRVKGTQYF.

This clonotype was seen many times. The chain uses TRBV7-2 and TRBJ2-7; no clear D gene. V lost 2 bases, J lost 2 bases, and 10 bases lay in between. This CDR3 region has 14 residues. The germline CDR1 and CDR2 sequences are SGHTA and FQGNSA. Here the CDR3 reads CASSLFSQPYEQYF. The CDR3 DNA reads TGTGCCAGCAGCTTATTCTCACAGCCCTACGAGCAGTACTTC.

The rearrangement joins TRBV6-1 to TRBJ2-1; D may correspond to TRBD1 or TRBD2 (7 bases each). Between the trimmed V and J ends, which lost 3 bases and 0 bases, there was a span of 15 bases. The CDR3 is 17 amino acids. Germline loops: CDR1 MNHNS, CDR2 SASEGT. The CDR3 DNA reads as TGTGCCAGCAGTGAGAGGGGGCGGGGGAGCTCCTACAATGAGCAGTTCTTC. Its protein is CASSERGRGSSYNEQFF.

This clonotype has more than one count but fewer than ten. The J gene is TRBJ2-1, the V gene TRBV5-6, with 7 bases identical to TRBD2. The CDR3 consists of 15 residues. The V gene's germline CDR1 is SGHDT and CDR2 YYEEEE. After removal of 1 base from V and 10 bases from J, the junction contained 11 bases not matched to a gene. The CDR3 region is CASSLMPGGSVEQFF. In DNA, the CDR3 is TGTGCCAGCAGCTTGATGCCGGGGGGTTCGGTAGAGCAGTTCTTC.

There are many counts of this clonotype. The chain employs TRBV1 and TRBJ2-4; the table assigns TRBD2, which was not confirmed against the DNA. TRBV1 constitutes a pseudogene. The CDR3 runs 20 residues. CDR3 nucleotides: TGCACCAGCAGCCCATTTCCCGGGACTAGCGGGGGAACGACCAAAAACATTCAGTACTTC. This translates into CTSSPFPGTSGGTTKNIQYF.

This clonotype was counted many times. The CDR3 sequence: CASSTQGGTEAFF. The CDR3 DNA reads as TGTGCCAGCAGCACGCAGGGCGGCACTGAAGCTTTCTTT. The genes are TRBV7-2 and TRBJ1-1; tentatively, D is TRBD1 (5 bases). V lost 5 bases, J lost 4 bases, and 11 bases lay in between. The CDR3 runs 13 residues. CDR1 SGHTA and CDR2 FQGNSA come from the germline V gene.

The rearrangement links TRBV5-6 to TRBJ2-2; 10 bases fit TRBD2. The CDR3 has 16 amino acids. Germline CDR1 SGHDT, CDR2 YYEEEE. V lost 1 base to trimming and J lost 6 bases; unmatched junction nucleotides: 6. Here the CDR3 reads CASSLSPSGSPGELFF. CDR3 nucleotide sequence: TGTGCCAGCAGCTTGTCTCCTAGCGGGAGTCCCGGGGAGCTGTTTTTT.

The chain couples TRBV20-1 to TRBJ1-1, with no clear D. The CDR3 consists of 13 residues. V was trimmed by 3 bases and J by 1 base, leaving 9 bases between them. Germline V gives CDR1 DFQATT, CDR2 SNEGSKA (reference sequence). DNA for the CDR3: TGCAGTGCTAGGAGGCCCCAGAACACTGAAGCTTTCTTT. It is translated as CSARRPQNTEAFF.

J is TRBJ2-7 and V is TRBV7-9, with 8 positions matching TRBD1. CDR3 length equals 12 residues. Looked up from germline, CDR1 is SEHNR and CDR2 is FQNEAQ (reference sequence). J lost 2 bases, V lost 8 bases, and 2 bases had no gene match. The CDR3 reads CASGTGAYEQYF. The DNA of the CDR3 is TGTGCCAGCGGGACAGGAGCCTACGAGCAGTACTTC. The variable domain in full, with the rest retrieved from reference TRBV7-9 and TRBJ2-7, is DTGVSQNPRHKITKRGQNVTFRCDPISEHNRLYWYRQTLGQGPEFLTYFQNEAQLEKSRLLSDRFSAERPKGSFSTLEIQRTEQGDSAMYLCASGTGAYEQYFGPGTRLTVT.

V usage is TRBV10-2 and J usage is TRBJ1-1; 8 nucleotides agree with TRBD1. V trimming: 2 bases; J trimming: 9 bases; junction bases outside the gene matches: 11. This CDR3 region has 15 residues. The germline CDR1 and CDR2 sequences are WSHSY and SAAADI. CDR3 in DNA: TGCGCCAGCAGTGAGATGCAGGGGGCGCGTCTCAAAGCTTTCTTT. Its translation is CASSEMQGARLKAFF.

The chain uses TRBV10-3 and TRBJ2-5, with D uncertain. This CDR3 has 14 amino acids. The germline CDR1 and CDR2 sequences are ENHRY and SYGVKD. V lost 0 bases to trimming and J lost 4 bases, with 9 bases between them. This CDR3 reads CAISESGLSETQYF. CDR3 coding DNA: TGTGCCATCAGTGAGTCTGGGTTGTCAGAGACCCAGTACTTC.

The rearrangement joins TRBV7-3 to TRBJ2-3; D gene unclear. Germline assignment: CDR1 SGHTA and CDR2 FQGTGA. Trimming left V 5 bases short and J 2 bases short, with 14 bases between. There are 15 residues in the CDR3. The CDR3 reads CASSPLGFPTDTQYF. CDR3 nucleotide sequence: TGTGCCAGCAGCCCCCTCGGTTTTCCCACAGATACGCAGTATTTT.

This chain connects TRBV5-1 to TRBJ2-3; D is unresolved. V lost 4 bases and J lost 0, with 9 bases in between. The CDR3 extends over 14 amino acids. CDR1 and CDR2 (germline): SGHRS, YFSETQ. DNA of the CDR3: TGCGCCAGCAGCACCGGACCAAGCACAGATACGCAGTATTTT. Translating gives CASSTGPSTDTQYF.

The J gene is TRBJ1-2, the V gene TRBV3-1, with unresolved D. The CDR3 sequence is 13 residues long. Trimming took 1 base from V and 6 from J, leaving 9 bases between them. In germline, CDR1 is LGHDT, CDR2 YNNKEL (reference sequence). In DNA form, the CDR3 reads TGTGCCAGCAGCCAAGGGCAGGCCCATGGCTACACCTTC. Translating gives CASSQGQAHGYTF. The entire variable domain, with the rest obtained from reference TRBV3-1 and TRBJ1-2, is as follows: DTAVSQTPKYLVTQMGNDKSIKCEQNLGHDTMYWYKQDSKKFLKIMFSYNNKELIINETVPNRFSPKSPDKAHLNLHINSLELGDSAVYFCASSQGQAHGYTFGSGTRLTVV.

The chain recombines TRBV12-3 or TRBV12-4 with TRBJ1-2; D might be TRBD1 (5 bases). This CDR3 comprises 15 residues. Deletions cut 4 bases from V and 4 bases from J, with 16 bases between. This CDR3 is CASSSVPGPSYGYTF. In DNA, the CDR3 is TGTGCCAGCAGTTCCGTCCCGGGACCGTCCTATGGCTACACCTTC.

This clonotype was recorded many times. This chain uses TRBV12-3 or TRBV12-4 with TRBJ1-6; 7 bases map to TRBD1. Trimming at V came to 4 bases and at J to 7 bases, leaving 7 bases not matched to a gene. The CDR3 sequence is 15 residues long. CDR3 bases: TGTGCCAGCAGTTCCCAGGGGGGTTTCAATTCACCCCTCCACTTT. Its translation is CASSSQGGFNSPLHF.

At least ten counts were recorded for this clonotype. This sequence joins TRBV5-1 and TRBJ2-1; possibly TRBD2 for D (5 bases). The CDR3 has 15 residues. Trimming left V 4 bases short and J 2 bases short, with 13 bases between. Germline assignment: CDR1 SGHRS and CDR2 YFSETQ. The CDR3 coding sequence is TGCGCCAGCAGCGCGGGCCATTCCCCCTACAATGAGCAGTTCTTC. This translates into CASSAGHSPYNEQFF.

This clonotype was counted at least ten times. The V call is TRBV5-1, the J call TRBJ2-3; no clear D gene. Germline-derived CDR1 and CDR2 are SGHRS and YFSETQ. The V end lost 0 bases, the J end lost 6 bases, and 5 bases lay between the germline ends. The CDR3 contains 12 residues. CDR3 sequence: CASSLGVDTQYF. In DNA, the CDR3 is TGCGCCAGCAGCTTGGGGGTGGATACGCAGTATTTT.

This chain uses TRBV7-2 with TRBJ2-3, with D possibly TRBD1 on 6 matching bases. The germline V and J ends were trimmed by 4 bases and 3 bases, with 14 bases remaining between them. Germline CDR1 is SGHTA and CDR2 is FQGNSA. This CDR3 has 15 amino acids. CDR3 in amino acids: CASSSNYRVTDTQYF. DNA for the CDR3: TGTGCCAGCAGCTCAAACTACAGGGTAACAGATACGCAGTATTTT. Variable domain in full (rest from reference TRBV7-2 and TRBJ2-3): GAGVSQSPSNKVTEKGKDVELRCDPISGHTALYWYRQSLGQGLEFLIYFQGNSAPDKSGLPSDRFSAERTGGSVSTLTIQRTQQEDSAVYLCASSSNYRVTDTQYFGPGTRLTVL.

This clonotype was counted between two and nine times. The rearrangement uses TRBV6-6 and TRBJ1-2; D unclear. The CDR3 totals 13 residues. In germline, CDR1 is MNHNY, CDR2 SVGAGI (reference sequence). Deletions cut 2 bases from V and 5 bases from J, with 9 bases between. CDR3 in amino acids: CASSYIIEYGYTF. The CDR3, as DNA: TGTGCCAGCAGTTACATTATTGAGTATGGCTACACCTTC.

The genes are TRBV20-1 and TRBJ2-7, with D perhaps TRBD1 or TRBD2 (6 bases each). The CDR3 consists of 14 residues. CDR1 is DFQATT, CDR2 SNEGSKA, per germline (reference sequence). Trimming removed 4 bases at V and 5 bases at J, with 18 bases between. In DNA form, the CDR3 reads TGCAGTGCTACCGGGGGCCCCCGAGGGAACGAGCAGTACTTC. Its translation: CSATGGPRGNEQYF.

The chain recombines TRBV19 with TRBJ2-3; TRBD1 matches 8 bases. Trimming removed 6 bases from V and 2 bases from J; junction bases left unmatched: 4. This CDR3 is 14 amino acids long. Germline lookup yields CDR1 LNHDA and CDR2 SQIVND (reference sequence). CDR3 amino acids: CASRQGDLTDTQYF. CDR3 nucleotides: TGTGCCAGTAGACAGGGGGATCTCACAGATACGCAGTATTTT.

Only a few counts were recorded for this clonotype. The rearrangement uses TRBV5-6 and TRBJ2-7; D call uncertain. This CDR3 is built from 13 residues. V was pared by 2 bases and J by 3 bases, with 9 bases between. Germline loops: CDR1 SGHDT, CDR2 YYEEEE. This CDR3 is CASSFRSYYEQYF. DNA of the CDR3: TGTGCCAGCAGCTTCAGGTCTTACTACGAGCAGTACTTC.

V and J are TRBV20-1 and TRBJ2-6; no clear D gene. The CDR3 is 13 residues long. CDR1 is DFQATT and CDR2 is SNEGSKA in the germline V gene (reference sequence). Trimming removed 3 bases at V and 2 bases at J, with 5 bases between. Written as DNA, the CDR3 is TGCAGTGCTAGGTGGCCTGGGGCCAACGTCCTGACTTTC. It codes for CSARWPGANVLTF.

There are many counts of this clonotype. V and J are TRBV20-1 and TRBJ2-5; 8 bases map to TRBD2. CDR1 and CDR2 from the germline V gene are DFQATT and SNEGSKA (reference sequence). V lost 2 bases to trimming and J lost 1 base; unmatched junction nucleotides: 3. The length of the CDR3 is 14 residues. Written as DNA, the CDR3 is TGCAGTGCTAGACTAGCGGGTACCCAAGAGACCCAGTACTTC. This sequence encodes CSARLAGTQETQYF.

This clonotype was seen many times. The genes are TRBV30 and TRBJ1-5, with D uncertain. The germline V and J ends were trimmed by 2 bases and 1 base, with 6 bases remaining between them. The CDR3 has 13 residues. Germline values: CDR1 GTSNPN, CDR2 SVGIG (reference sequence). CDR3 DNA sequence: TGTGCCTGGAGTCCCGACAGCAATCAGCCCCAGCATTTT. Protein: CAWSPDSNQPQHF.

This clonotype was seen ten or more times. The genes are TRBV12-3 or TRBV12-4 and TRBJ1-1; D call uncertain. The CDR3 length is 12 residues. The V gene lost 6 bases and the J gene lost 7 bases, with 12 bases spanning the gap. As DNA, the CDR3 is TGTGCCAGCAGGAGATACACTGGTGAAGCTTTCTTT. Protein sequence: CASRRYTGEAFF.

The rearrangement uses TRBV12-3 or TRBV12-4 and TRBJ1-3; D is perhaps TRBD1 (6 bases). The CDR3 is made up of 14 amino acids. Trimming left V 6 bases short and J 1 base short, with 10 bases between. The CDR3 loop reads CASRTGYSGNTIYF. CDR3 sequence (DNA): TGTGCCAGCAGAACAGGGTATTCTGGAAACACCATATATTTT.

The rearrangement links TRBV3-1 to TRBJ1-5, with D perhaps TRBD1 (5 bases). This CDR3 is built from 13 residues. Germline V gene sequence: CDR1 LGHDT, CDR2 YNNKEL (reference sequence). V was cut by 0 bases and J by 7 bases, with 7 bases left in between. The CDR3 here is CASSQEGPQPQHF. Here the CDR3 DNA reads TGTGCCAGCAGCCAAGAGGGGCCGCAGCCCCAGCATTTT.